A selection of T cell receptor beta chains follows, all from one sample in a study of blood T cell repertoires in COVID-19. Profiled with immunoSEQ multiplex PCR; TCRdb holds only in-frame clones, not every one. The repertoire has 200,000 to 250,000 clones, around 82% of them found once; the top ten carry 5.5%. The material sequenced was peripheral blood. These receptors all stem from a woman in her 70s with acute or convalescent COVID-19. The CDR3 runs from the conserved cysteine through the conserved F or W. Fields, in order: clone size, V gene, J gene, D gene, CDR3 protein, CDR3 DNA. A D gene is named only where the DNA matches it firmly. Only some rows state a clone size, as once, few, many or a class for expanded clones.

>-|TRBV19|TRBJ2-1|-
CASRKSLASEQFF
TGTGCCAGTAGGAAGTCCCTCGCGTCCGAGCAGTTCTTC
>-|TRBV2|TRBJ1-6|TRBD1
CASRGFGQGNSPLHF
TGTGCCAGCAGGGGATTCGGACAGGGTAATTCACCCCTCCACTTT
>-|TRBV28|TRBJ1-6|TRBD1
CASSITDRGSNSPLHF
TGTGCCAGCAGTATCACAGACAGGGGAAGCAATTCACCCCTCCACTTT
>-|TRBV18|TRBJ1-4|TRBD1
CASSRAGQGGEKLFF
TGTGCCAGCTCCCGAGCGGGACAGGGAGGTGAAAAACTGTTTTTT
>many|TRBV5-1|TRBJ2-3|-
CASSLEGGYGTDTQYF
TGCGCCAGCAGCTTGGAAGGAGGGTATGGCACAGATACGCAGTATTTT
>few|TRBV5-1|TRBJ2-1|TRBD2
CASSLVHSGTSGGYNEQFF
TGCGCCAGCAGCTTGGTACACTCCGGGACTAGCGGGGGATACAATGAGCAGTTCTTC
>few|TRBV10-1|TRBJ2-5|-
CASRTVEYQETQYF
TGCGCCAGTCGGACAGTAGAGTACCAAGAGACCCAGTACTTC
>once|TRBV30|TRBJ2-6|-
CAWSVGPGQSSGANVLTF
TGTGCCTGGAGTGTAGGTCCGGGACAAAGCTCTGGGGCCAACGTCCTGACTTTC
>-|TRBV7-9|TRBJ2-7|TRBD2
CASSFGAGVGEQYF
TGTGCCAGCAGCTTTGGAGCGGGAGTCGGCGAGCAGTACTTC
>once|TRBV5-1|TRBJ2-7|-
CASSLYGLVDEQYF
TGCGCCAGCAGCTTGTATGGCTTGGTCGACGAGCAGTACTTC
>-|TRBV30|TRBJ2-2|-
CAWSVLRANTGELFF
TGTGCCTGGAGTGTTTTGCGGGCGAACACCGGGGAGCTGTTTTTT
>-|TRBV30|TRBJ1-3|-
CAWSVKSGNTIYF
TGTGCCTGGAGTGTCAAATCTGGAAACACCATATATTTT
>-|TRBV6-5|TRBJ1-4|TRBD1
CASSPRGPANEKLFF
TGTGCCAGCAGTCCTAGGGGGCCGGCTAATGAAAAACTGTTTTTT
>-|TRBV28|TRBJ2-3|TRBD1
CASRPPPGTGVTDTQYF
TGTGCCAGCAGACCCCCCCCCGGGACAGGGGTCACAGATACGCAGTATTTT
>-|TRBV24-1|TRBJ2-3|TRBD2
CATSDSEAGGQDTQYF
TGTGCCACCAGTGATTCGGAAGCGGGAGGGCAAGATACGCAGTATTTT
>-|TRBV19|TRBJ2-3|TRBD2
CASSIGSAGGPGDTQYF
TGTGCCAGTAGTATCGGATCGGCGGGAGGGCCCGGAGATACGCAGTATTTT
>-|TRBV24-1|TRBJ2-1|TRBD1
CATSGPGQGYNEQFF
TGTGCCACCAGTGGACCGGGACAGGGGTACAATGAGCAGTTCTTC
>-|TRBV4-2|TRBJ2-2|-
CASSQVAANTGELFF
TGTGCCAGCAGCCAGGTAGCGGCGAACACCGGGGAGCTGTTTTTT
>-|TRBV6-5|TRBJ1-4|TRBD1
CASWDRLNEKLFF
TGTGCCAGCTGGGACAGGCTTAATGAAAAACTGTTTTTT
>once|TRBV16|TRBJ2-3|TRBD2
CASSPSTSGRGDTQYF
TGTGCCAGCAGCCCTTCGACTAGCGGGAGAGGAGATACGCAGTATTTT
>-|TRBV5-1|TRBJ1-1|-
CASSLGQGFEAFF
TGCGCCAGCAGCTTGGGCCAGGGCTTTGAGGCTTTCTTT
>few|TRBV3-1/TRBV3-2|TRBJ1-2|-
CASSRTDPNYGYTF
TGTGCCAGCAGCCGGACAGATCCTAACTATGGCTACACCTTC
>-|TRBV30|TRBJ1-3|-
CAWRDSIMYTIYF
TGTGCCTGGAGGGACAGCATCATGTACACCATATATTTT
>-|TRBV2|TRBJ2-3|TRBD2
CASSSTSGAPDTQYF
TGTGCCAGCAGTTCGACTAGCGGGGCGCCAGATACGCAGTATTTT
>-|TRBV28|TRBJ2-1|TRBD2
CASSLAGGYNEQFF
TGTGCCAGCAGTTTGGCGGGAGGCTACAATGAGCAGTTCTTC
>-|TRBV21-1|TRBJ2-7|-
CASSRGPIYEQYF
TGTGCCAGCAGCAGGGGCCCGATCTACGAGCAGTACTTC
>-|TRBV5-1|TRBJ2-7|-
CASSPWQATYYEQYF
TGCGCCAGCAGCCCTTGGCAGGCTACTTACTACGAGCAGTACTTC
>few|TRBV28|TRBJ1-1|TRBD1
CASSSTGGYTEAFF
TGTGCCAGCAGTTCAACAGGGGGCTACACTGAAGCTTTCTTT
>-|TRBV3-1/TRBV3-2|TRBJ1-2|-
CASSQVIGTMEGYTF
TGTGCCAGCAGCCAAGTCATTGGGACAATGGAGGGCTACACCTTC
>few|TRBV3-1/TRBV3-2|TRBJ2-7|-
CASSQVAGFLEQYF
TGTGCCAGCAGCCAAGTAGCAGGGTTTCTCGAGCAGTACTTC
>-|TRBV9|TRBJ2-2|TRBD2
CASSVAPSGTNTGELFF
TGTGCCAGCAGCGTAGCTCCTAGCGGGACTAACACCGGGGAGCTGTTTTTT
>once|TRBV27|TRBJ1-6|TRBD1
CASSQFDPGQNNSPLHF
TGTGCCAGCAGCCAATTCGACCCGGGACAGAATAATTCACCCCTCCACTTT
>-|TRBV6-6|TRBJ1-1|TRBD1
CASSYPTGGAEAFF
TGTGCCAGCAGTTACCCTACAGGGGGCGCTGAAGCTTTCTTT
>-|TRBV24-1|TRBJ1-2|TRBD1
CATSPGQGYGYTF
TGTGCCACCAGTCCGGGACAGGGCTATGGCTACACCTTC
>-|TRBV5-1|TRBJ2-2|TRBD2
CASRREGLNTGELFF
TGCGCCAGTAGGCGGGAGGGGTTGAACACCGGGGAGCTGTTTTTT
>-|TRBV3-1/TRBV3-2|TRBJ2-7|TRBD2
CASSQGGGGPYEQYF
TGTGCCAGCAGCCAAGGAGGCGGGGGACCCTACGAGCAGTACTTC
>-|TRBV6-5|TRBJ1-2|-
CASSRDTRYGYTF
TGTGCCAGCAGCAGGGACACCCGCTATGGCTACACCTTC
>-|TRBV11-2|TRBJ2-7|-
CASSLTYGGLLYEQYF
TGTGCCAGCAGCTTAACATACGGCGGACTACTCTACGAGCAGTACTTC
>once|TRBV30|TRBJ2-7|TRBD2
CAWSVSQGGYEQYF
TGTGCCTGGAGTGTTAGTCAGGGAGGGTACGAGCAGTACTTC
>-|TRBV5-1|TRBJ2-1|TRBD2
CASSLTPTSGLSYNEQFF
TGCGCCAGCAGTTTGACTCCTACTAGCGGGTTGTCCTACAATGAGCAGTTCTTC
>-|TRBV7-6|TRBJ2-3|-
CASSRGRGGTDTQYF
TGTGCCAGCAGTCGCGGCCGGGGAGGCACAGATACGCAGTATTTT
>-|TRBV4-1|TRBJ2-2|TRBD2
CASSPRVAGEVGTGELFF
TGCGCCAGCAGCCCGAGAGTAGCGGGAGAAGTAGGCACCGGGGAGCTGTTTTTT
>-|TRBV3-1/TRBV3-2|TRBJ2-5|-
CASSPDRSRDGQYF
TGTGCCAGCAGTCCGGACAGATCAAGAGACGGCCAGTACTTC
>once|TRBV28|TRBJ1-5|TRBD1
CASSLWGQGAGQPQHF
TGTGCCAGCAGTTTATGGGGACAGGGGGCGGGTCAGCCCCAGCATTTT
>-|TRBV19|TRBJ2-4|-
CASSSNLAQNKNIQYF
TGTGCCAGTAGTAGTAATCTAGCTCAAAACAAAAACATTCAGTACTTC
>-|TRBV2|TRBJ2-1|-
CASTRGYDEQFF
TGTGCCAGCACCCGAGGATACGACGAGCAGTTCTTC
>-|TRBV5-1|TRBJ1-5|-
CASSLGTGNQPQHF
TGCGCCAGCAGCTTGGGGACAGGCAATCAGCCCCAGCATTTT
>-|TRBV28|TRBJ2-2|TRBD2
CASRKTSATGELFF
TGTGCCAGCAGGAAGACTAGCGCCACCGGGGAGCTGTTTTTT
>-|TRBV29-1|TRBJ1-2|TRBD1
CSVEGGQEYGYTF
TGCAGCGTTGAAGGAGGACAGGAGTATGGCTACACCTTC
>-|TRBV10-1|TRBJ2-7|TRBD2
CASSFDGASGMYEQYF
TGCGCCAGCAGTTTCGATGGGGCTAGCGGGATGTACGAGCAGTACTTC